These 21 T cell receptor beta chains share one sample of origin, sequenced in a study of CXCR3-negative and CXCR3-positive naive CD8 T cells (dated by TCRdb to between 2019 and 2020). The sample was run on a NextSeq 550. The Human TCR Profiling Kit (MiLaboratory) was used to prepare UMI-labeled 5' RACE TRB cDNA libraries. One entry per CDR3 protein sequence results from the TCRdb reprocessing of the reads, with DNA left out. This sample's table carries 65,000 to 85,000 distinct CDR3 sequences. Clones ranked in the top ten supply approximately 1.5% of the sample. Sequencing was performed on naive CXCR3- CD8+ T cells from blood. The cell subset or site label, as the study defines it: CD45RO-CCR7+CD27+CD95- naive CD8+ T cells lacking CXCR3 (TNR3-). These receptors were taken from a human donor in good health. Some clones in this sample may be carry-over from other donors' samples.

This chain uses TRBV30 with TRBJ1-1. This CDR3 is built from 11 residues. CDR1 is GTSNPN, CDR2 SVGIG, per germline (reference sequence). This CDR3 reads CAWSTNTEAFF. Complete variable domain (other parts from reference TRBV30 and TRBJ1-1): SQTIHQWPATLVQPVGSPLSLECTVEGTSNPNLYWYRQAAGRGLQLLFYSVGIGQISSEVPQNLSASRPQDRQFILSSKKLLLSDSGFYLCAWSTNTEAFFGQGTRLTVV.

The chain is built from TRBV15 and TRBJ1-6; absent DNA, TCRdb's TRBD1 call cannot be checked. CDR1 and CDR2 from the germline V gene are LNHNV and YYDKDF (reference sequence). The CDR3 sequence is 17 residues long. The CDR3: CATSDPQGIPLRSPLHF.

The V call is TRBV20-1, the J call TRBJ1-5; the TCRdb D gene call, TRBD1, has no DNA to confirm it. Looked up from germline, CDR1 is DFQATT and CDR2 is SNEGSKA (reference sequence). The CDR3 loop spans 14 amino acids. CDR3 amino acids: CSATRGQGHQPQHF.

The chain links TRBV6-5 to TRBJ2-7; TCRdb indicates TRBD1, and absent DNA this call remains unverified. CDR1 MNHEY and CDR2 SVGAGI come from the germline V gene. The CDR3 totals 15 residues. CDR3 in amino acids: CASSPRQGFLYEQYF.

The chain recombines TRBV29-1 with TRBJ1-1; the D call from TCRdb, TRBD1, cannot be confirmed without DNA. CDR3 size: 12 residues. In germline, CDR1 is SQVTM, CDR2 ANQGSEA. The CDR3 spells CSVAGGNTEAFF.

The chain combines TRBV5-4 with TRBJ1-2; the TCRdb D gene call, TRBD1, has no DNA to confirm it. The CDR3 runs to 14 residues. CDR1 SGHNT and CDR2 YYREEE come from the germline V gene (reference sequence). The CDR3: CASRSRDSQSGYTF. The whole variable domain, filled in from reference TRBV5-4 and TRBJ1-2, reads ETGVTQSPTHLIKTRGQQVTLRCSSQSGHNTVSWYQQALGQGPQFIFQYYREEENGRGNFPPRFSGLQFPNYSSELNVNALELDDSALYLCASRSRDSQSGYTFGSGTRLTVV.

The chain recombines TRBV13 with TRBJ2-7; TCRdb gives TRBD1 as the D gene, but with no DNA this cannot be confirmed. The CDR3 loop spans 13 amino acids. CDR1 is PRHDT, CDR2 FYEKMQ, per germline (reference sequence). The chain's CDR3 is CASSDGQGAGQYF.

V gene TRBV7-9 combines with J gene TRBJ2-1; checking the TCRdb D call of TRBD2 is not possible without DNA. This CDR3 is built from 15 residues. Germline CDR1 reads SEHNR; CDR2 reads FQNEAQ (reference sequence). CDR3 residues: CASSPPRGVDHVQFF.

The J gene is TRBJ1-5, the V gene TRBV5-1; the D call of TRBD1 rests on TCRdb alone, since no DNA is present to check it. The germline CDR1 and CDR2 sequences are SGHRS and YFSETQ. The CDR3 length is 17 residues. CDR3 residues: CASSLDPQVDSNQPQHF.

V gene TRBV20-1 combines with J gene TRBJ1-1. The CDR3 sequence is 13 residues long. Germline V gene data show CDR1 as DFQATT and CDR2 as SNEGSKA (reference sequence). The CDR3 spells CSARDLGNTEAFF.

This chain connects TRBV5-6 to TRBJ2-5. Germline V CDR1 and CDR2: SGHDT, YYEEEE. The CDR3 is 15 amino acids. Here the CDR3 reads CASSLPPGEQETQYF.

CDR3 sequence: CASSLGAKETQYF. This chain uses TRBV12-3 or TRBV12-4 with TRBJ2-5. The CDR3 has 13 residues.

This chain connects TRBV28 to TRBJ2-1; TCRdb outputs TRBD2, but without DNA this stays unchecked. CDR1 MDHEN and CDR2 SYDVKM come from the germline V gene. The CDR3 runs 15 residues. The chain's CDR3 is CASTLEVAGYNEQFF.

The chain carries TRBV29-1 and TRBJ2-3; TCRdb gives TRBD1 as the D gene, but with no DNA this cannot be confirmed. The CDR3 is 13 residues long. CDR1 and CDR2 (germline): SQVTM, ANQGSEA. CDR3 in amino acids: CTVPGPEERTQYF.

The CDR3 here is CASSPGLAGVLTDTQYF. J is TRBJ2-3 and V is TRBV6-2 or TRBV6-3; the TCRdb D gene call, TRBD2, has no DNA to confirm it. CDR1 and CDR2 (germline): MNHEY, SVGEGT. The CDR3 contains 17 residues.

The rearrangement uses TRBV7-9 and TRBJ2-7. The CDR3 has 13 amino acids. In germline, CDR1 is SEHNR, CDR2 FQNEAQ (reference sequence). The CDR3 loop is CASSSEASYEQYF.

The chain recombines TRBV30 with TRBJ2-5. The CDR3 loop spans 13 amino acids. Germline V gene data show CDR1 as GTSNPN and CDR2 as SVGIG (reference sequence). The chain's CDR3 is CAWNTGNQETQYF.

The gene calls are TRBV6-5 and TRBJ1-1; with no DNA, the TCRdb D assignment of TRBD1 cannot be verified. The CDR3 extends over 14 amino acids. Germline V gives CDR1 MNHEY, CDR2 SVGAGI. The CDR3 loop reads CASSPDRVGTEAFF.

This chain uses TRBV20-1 with TRBJ2-7; lacking DNA, the TRBD1 call made by TCRdb goes unchecked. The germline gives CDR1 DFQATT, CDR2 SNEGSKA (reference sequence). The CDR3 has 13 amino acids. This CDR3 reads CSATKTGSYEQYF.

The chain is built from TRBV7-9 and TRBJ1-2. Looked up from germline, CDR1 is SEHNR and CDR2 is FQNEAQ (reference sequence). The CDR3 spans 13 residues. This chain's CDR3 is CASSFGLNYGYTF. Looking up the rest from reference TRBV7-9 and TRBJ1-2 gives the full variable domain: DTGVSQNPRHKITKRGQNVTFRCDPISEHNRLYWYRQTLGQGPEFLTYFQNEAQLEKSRLLSDRFSAERPKGSFSTLEIQRTEQGDSAMYLCASSFGLNYGYTFGSGTRLTVV.

V usage is TRBV29-1 and J usage is TRBJ1-1. The CDR3 is made up of 12 amino acids. Germline V CDR1 and CDR2: SQVTM, ANQGSEA. CDR3 residues: CSAMEGNTEAFF.